One sample yielded the 23 T cell receptor beta chains listed below, sequenced in a study of blood T cell repertoires in COVID-19. Sequencing used immunoSEQ multiplex PCR; TCRdb keeps in-frame clones, though not all of them. The sample has a few hundred thousand clones; approximately 87% are singletons. The material sequenced was peripheral blood. Receptors were obtained from a woman aged 25 to 39 with COVID-19, enrolled during active disease.

The V and J genes are TRBV30 and TRBJ2-7; 8 bases are shared with TRBD2. The CDR3 length is 14 residues. Germline V lookup: CDR1 GTSNPN, CDR2 SVGIG (reference sequence). Trimming at V came to 1 base and at J to 0 bases, leaving 2 bases not matched to a gene. Here the CDR3 DNA reads TGTGCCTGGAGTGGCGGGAGGAGCTCCTACGAGCAGTACTTC. It is translated as CAWSGGRSSYEQYF.

In regard to this clone: Other DNA sequences from this sample encode an identical CDR3 as well. This rearrangement joins TRBV5-8 to TRBJ2-7, with no clear D. Germline loops: CDR1 SGHTS, CDR2 YDEGEE. CDR3 length equals 11 residues. Trimming stripped 4 bases from V and 5 bases from J, with 7 bases between. The CDR3 DNA follows: TGTGCCAGCAGCCCCCGTGACGAGCAGTACTTC. The encoded protein is CASSPRDEQYF.

V usage is TRBV12-3 or TRBV12-4 and J usage is TRBJ2-1; maybe TRBD1 (5 bases). Trimming pared 4 bases from V and 7 bases from J, leaving 8 bases between. The CDR3 runs to 12 residues. The CDR3 region has the DNA TGTGCCAGCAGTTCAAGGGGTAATGAGCAGTTCTTC. It translates to CASSSRGNEQFF.

The V call is TRBV7-2, the J call TRBJ1-5; D perhaps matches TRBD1 (5 bases). Germline V CDR1 and CDR2: SGHTA, FQGNSA. Trimming stripped 6 bases from V and 4 bases from J, with 10 bases between. The CDR3 length is 13 residues. The CDR3 nucleotides read TGTGCCAGCAGGCCGACAGCTAATCAGCCCCAGCATTTT. It encodes CASRPTANQPQHF.

The chain links TRBV27 to TRBJ2-5; 8 nucleotides align to TRBD2. Trimming removed 4 bases from V and 5 bases from J; junction bases left unmatched: 3. CDR1 MNHEY and CDR2 SMNVEV come from the germline V gene (reference sequence). The CDR3 totals 13 residues. CDR3 DNA sequence: TGTGCCAGCAGTTGGGGACTAGGGGAGACCCAGTACTTC. Translated, it gives CASSWGLGETQYF.

The V and J genes are TRBV29-1 and TRBJ2-5; D gene unclear. V lost 1 base, J lost 3 bases, and 9 bases lay in between. Germline loops: CDR1 SQVTM, CDR2 ANQGSEA. There are 13 residues in the CDR3. The CDR3 nucleotides are TGCAGCGTTGAAGGGGCAGTAGAAGAGACCCAGTACTTC. Translation: CSVEGAVEETQYF.

The chain links TRBV6-5 to TRBJ2-7, with 7 bases fitting TRBD1. The germline V gene encodes CDR1 MNHEY and CDR2 SVGAGI. This CDR3 is 15 amino acids long. V dropped 6 bases and J dropped 2; count of bases not matched to a gene: 10. The DNA for the CDR3 is TGTGCCAGCAGCGACTCAGACAGGGCAACCTACGAGCAGTACTTC. Translation gives CASSDSDRATYEQYF.

CDR3 DNA sequence: TGTGCCAGCAGACAGGGGGTAATGGACACTGAAGCTTTCTTT. Translating gives CASRQGVMDTEAFF. The chain employs TRBV6-6 and TRBJ1-1, with 8 bases aligning to TRBD1. Per germline, CDR1 MNHNY and CDR2 SVGAGI (reference sequence). The junction had 6 bases not matched to a gene; V was cut back by 6 bases and J by 3 bases. The CDR3 is made up of 14 amino acids.

The V gene is TRBV28, the J gene TRBJ2-5; D is unresolved. This CDR3 comprises 12 residues. The V end lost 7 bases, the J end lost 4 bases, and 10 bases lay between the germline ends. Germline V CDR1 and CDR2: MDHEN, SYDVKM. The CDR3 bases are TGTGCCAGCACCGCGAACGGAGAGACCCAGTACTTC. Amino acid sequence: CASTANGETQYF.

The CDR3 here is CASSTIQGANSSPLHF. Written as DNA, the CDR3 is TGTGCCAGTAGTACGATACAGGGGGCTAACAGTTCACCCCTCCACTTT. V is TRBV19 and J is TRBJ1-6; 9 bases line up with TRBD1. The germline V gene encodes CDR1 LNHDA and CDR2 SQIVND (reference sequence). The CDR3 has 16 amino acids. V shed 4 bases, J shed 9 bases, and the junction held 10 bases outside the gene matches.

J is TRBJ1-1 and V is TRBV29-1, with D perhaps matching TRBD1 (5 bases). Per germline, CDR1 SQVTM and CDR2 ANQGSEA. The CDR3 is 14 residues long. Between the trimmed V and J ends, which lost 5 bases and 0 bases, there was a span of 13 bases. CDR3 coding DNA: TGCAGCGTTCAGGAGGGGATTATGAACACTGAAGCTTTCTTT. This sequence encodes CSVQEGIMNTEAFF.

The V call is TRBV9, the J call TRBJ2-3; 11 nucleotides match TRBD2. CDR3 length: 16 residues. With V trimmed by 3 bases and J by 1 base, 4 bases remained unmatched. The germline CDR1 and CDR2 sequences are SGDLS and YYNGEE. The CDR3 region has the DNA TGTGCCAGCAGCGAAATACTAGCGGGAGGCACAGATACGCAGTATTTT. Translated, it gives CASSEILAGGTDTQYF.

This clone was picked up one time. This same CDR3 is encoded by further DNA sequences in the sample. V and J are TRBV18 and TRBJ2-5; TRBD2 matches 11 bases. V trimming: 0 bases; J trimming: 1 base; junction bases outside the gene matches: 1. The CDR3 spans 16 residues. From germline, CDR1 is KGHSH and CDR2 LQKENI. Here the CDR3 reads CASSPPGLAAQETQYF. CDR3 DNA sequence: TGTGCCAGCTCACCACCGGGACTAGCGGCCCAAGAGACCCAGTACTTC.

This chain connects TRBV28 to TRBJ2-7; D might be TRBD1 (6 bases). V shed 7 bases and J shed 1 base, with 14 bases lying between them. The CDR3 runs 14 residues. Germline CDR1 MDHEN, CDR2 SYDVKM. The CDR3 DNA reads as TGTGCCAGCACCCGCCGGGACACTTCCTACGAGCAGTACTTC. Protein: CASTRRDTSYEQYF.

This chain uses TRBV6-5 with TRBJ2-1; TRBD2 is a possible D gene (7 bases). Germline loops: CDR1 MNHEY, CDR2 SVGAGI. The CDR3 runs to 15 residues. Trimming stripped 2 bases from V and 1 base from J, with 9 bases between. The CDR3 DNA sequence: TGTGCCAGCAGTTACGCGGGGGCGTCCTACAATGAGCAGTTCTTC. This gives the protein CASSYAGASYNEQFF.

This sequence joins TRBV27 and TRBJ1-6; 7 bases map to TRBD1. Germline loops: CDR1 MNHEY, CDR2 SMNVEV (reference sequence). The CDR3 is made up of 15 amino acids. V was pared by 4 bases and J by 10 bases, with 10 bases of the junction left unmatched. CDR3 residues: CASSSTGRILSPLHF. CDR3 DNA: TGTGCCAGCAGTTCGACAGGGCGGATCCTCTCACCCCTCCACTTT.

The V call is TRBV15, the J call TRBJ2-5, with D unclear. The ends were cut back, 4 bases at V and 4 bases at J, with 16 bases in the middle. CDR1 and CDR2 (germline): LNHNV, YYDKDF (reference sequence). The CDR3 runs 15 residues. The CDR3, as DNA: TGTGCCACCAGCAAAAGACGGCTGACTGGAGAGACCCAGTACTTC. Its protein is CATSKRRLTGETQYF.

Concerning this clone: Other DNA sequences in the sample encode the same CDR3. The chain uses TRBV6-5 and TRBJ2-7; 7 bases are shared with TRBD1. The CDR3 is 15 amino acids. The germline V gene has CDR1 MNHEY and CDR2 SVGAGI. V shed 0 bases and J 3 bases; nucleotides not matched to a gene: 5. The CDR3 coding sequence is TGTGCCAGCAGTTACTCAAACAGGGGTAGCTACGAGCAGTACTTC. Encoded protein: CASSYSNRGSYEQYF.

This chain joins TRBV19 and TRBJ1-2; D is perhaps TRBD1 (5 bases). The CDR3 sequence is 13 residues long. The germline V gene encodes CDR1 LNHDA and CDR2 SQIVND (reference sequence). Trimming shortened V by 4 bases and J by 5 bases, and 11 bases separated the two germline ends. CDR3 in DNA: TGTGCCAGTAGTACCATCGACAGTTATGGCTACACCTTC. It is translated as CASSTIDSYGYTF.

A word on this clone: Other DNA sequences from this sample encode an identical CDR3 as well. The rearrangement links TRBV10-3 to TRBJ2-5; D may be TRBD1 (5 bases). Trimming removed 1 base from V and 3 bases from J, with 6 bases in between. Germline-derived CDR1 and CDR2 are ENHRY and SYGVKD. This CDR3 has 13 amino acids. CDR3 amino acids: CAISEFREETQYF. CDR3 DNA sequence: TGTGCCATCAGTGAGTTCAGGGAAGAGACCCAGTACTTC.

V usage is TRBV27 and J usage is TRBJ1-6; TRBD1 might be the D (5 bases). The V gene's germline CDR1 is MNHEY and CDR2 SMNVEV (reference sequence). Trimming left V 7 bases short and J 7 bases short, with 8 bases between. The CDR3 length is 12 residues. CDR3 sequence reads: CASKWGNSPLHF. CDR3 sequence (DNA): TGTGCCAGCAAGTGGGGCAATTCACCCCTCCACTTT.

This chain connects TRBV2 to TRBJ1-2; D is undetermined. The V and J ends lost 8 bases and 0 bases respectively, with 7 bases between them. CDR3 length: 12 amino acids. The germline gives CDR1 SNHLY, CDR2 FYNNEI. The CDR3 loop reads CASEQANYGYTF. As DNA, the CDR3 is TGTGCCAGCGAGCAAGCTAACTATGGCTACACCTTC.

The genes are TRBV10-3 and TRBJ2-2, with a possible D match to TRBD2 (5 bases). V was shortened by 7 bases and J by 1 base, with 10 bases between the two germline ends. The CDR3 extends over 14 amino acids. The germline CDR1 and CDR2 sequences are ENHRY and SYGVKD. CDR3 residues: CAITSSGNTGELFF. CDR3 in DNA: TGTGCCATCACTAGCTCGGGGAACACCGGGGAGCTGTTTTTT.